This entry lists 3 T cell receptor beta chains sequenced from one sample in a study of T-cell memory formation after mild COVID-19. Via MiXCR, TCRdb re-called the 5' RACE reads, giving one row per CDR3 protein. The data contain 400,000 to 500,000 distinct CDR3 sequences, around 20% of them singletons. The sequencing sample was made of PBMCs or a T cell subset sorted from them (not recorded which). The receptor source for this set is an adult woman who had mild COVID-19 (a few samples of this study predate the infection). Cell type and time point are not known.

This clonotype was recorded many times. The chain combines TRBV5-6 with TRBJ1-2, with 8 bases identical to TRBD1. The CDR3 loop spans 15 amino acids. Trimming cost V 3 bases and J 2 bases; bases outside gene matches: 6. CDR1 is SGHDT, CDR2 YYEEEE, per germline. The CDR3 DNA follows: TGTGCCAGCAGCTGGCTGGACAGGGACAACTATGGCTACACCTTC. Translation gives CASSWLDRDNYGYTF.

For the CDR3, the DNA is TGCGCCAGCAGCTTTGGACTAGCGGGGTCTTTGGGAGAGACCCAGTACTTC. Translation gives CASSFGLAGSLGETQYF. V and J are TRBV5-1 and TRBJ2-5, with TRBD2 matching 12 bases. V trimming: 2 bases; J trimming: 4 bases; junction bases outside the gene matches: 9. The CDR3 is 17 amino acids. CDR1 and CDR2 (germline): SGHRS, YFSETQ. The full variable domain, rest sourced from reference TRBV5-1 and TRBJ2-5, is KAGVTQTPRYLIKTRGQQVTLSCSPISGHRSVSWYQQTPGQGLQFLFEYFSETQRNKGNFPGRFSGRQFSNSRSEMNVSTLELGDSALYLCASSFGLAGSLGETQYFGPGTRLLVL.

Of note for this clonotype: The junction departs from the called germline gene at one end, perhaps through a read error. V is TRBV11-3 and J is TRBJ2-1, with D possibly matching TRBD2 (6 bases). The length of the CDR3 is 15 residues. In germline, CDR1 is SGHNT, CDR2 YENEEA. CDR3 protein: CASSLAENSYNEQFF. The CDR3, as DNA: TGTGCCAGCAGTTTAGCGGAAAACTCCTACAATGAGCAGTTCTTC.